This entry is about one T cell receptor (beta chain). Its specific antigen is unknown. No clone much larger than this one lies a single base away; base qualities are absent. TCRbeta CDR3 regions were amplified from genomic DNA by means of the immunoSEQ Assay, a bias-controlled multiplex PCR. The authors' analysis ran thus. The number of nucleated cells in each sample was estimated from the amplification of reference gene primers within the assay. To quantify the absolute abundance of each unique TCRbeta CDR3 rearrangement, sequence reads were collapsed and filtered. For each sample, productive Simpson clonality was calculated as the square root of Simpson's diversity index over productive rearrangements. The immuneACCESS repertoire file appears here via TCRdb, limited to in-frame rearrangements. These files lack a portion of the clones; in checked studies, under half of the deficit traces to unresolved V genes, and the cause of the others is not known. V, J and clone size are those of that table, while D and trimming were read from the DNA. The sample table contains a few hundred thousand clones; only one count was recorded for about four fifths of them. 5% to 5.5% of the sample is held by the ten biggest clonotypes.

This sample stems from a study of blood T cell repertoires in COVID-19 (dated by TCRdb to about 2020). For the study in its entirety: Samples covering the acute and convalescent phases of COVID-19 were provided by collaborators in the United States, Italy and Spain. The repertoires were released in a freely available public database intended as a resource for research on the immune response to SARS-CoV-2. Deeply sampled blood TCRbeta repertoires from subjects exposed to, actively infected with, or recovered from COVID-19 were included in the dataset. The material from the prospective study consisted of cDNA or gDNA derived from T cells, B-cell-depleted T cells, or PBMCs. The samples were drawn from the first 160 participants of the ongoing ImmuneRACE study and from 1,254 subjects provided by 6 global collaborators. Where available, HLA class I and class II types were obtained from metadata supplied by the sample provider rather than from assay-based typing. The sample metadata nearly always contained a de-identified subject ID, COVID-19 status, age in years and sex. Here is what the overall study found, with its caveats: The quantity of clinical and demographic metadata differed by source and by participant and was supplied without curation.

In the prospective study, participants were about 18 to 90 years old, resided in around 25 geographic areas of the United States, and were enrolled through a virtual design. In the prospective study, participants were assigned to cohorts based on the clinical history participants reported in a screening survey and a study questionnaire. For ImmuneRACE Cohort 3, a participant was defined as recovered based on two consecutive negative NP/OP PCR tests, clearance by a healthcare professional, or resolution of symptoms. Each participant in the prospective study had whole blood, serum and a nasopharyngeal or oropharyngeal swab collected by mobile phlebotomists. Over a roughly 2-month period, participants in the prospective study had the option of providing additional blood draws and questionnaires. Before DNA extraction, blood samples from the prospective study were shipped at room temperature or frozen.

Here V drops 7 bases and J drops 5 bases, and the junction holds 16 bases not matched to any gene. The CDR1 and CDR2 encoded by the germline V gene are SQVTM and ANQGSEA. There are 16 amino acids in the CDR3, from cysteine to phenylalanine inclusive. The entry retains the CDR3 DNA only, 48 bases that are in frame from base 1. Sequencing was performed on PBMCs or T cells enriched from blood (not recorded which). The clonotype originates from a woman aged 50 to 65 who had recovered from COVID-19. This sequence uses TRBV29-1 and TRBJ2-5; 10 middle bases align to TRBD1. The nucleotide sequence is TGCAGCGCCGGAAACCGGGGACAGGGGTGGTTGGAGACCCAGTACTTC. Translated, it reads CSAGNRGQGWLETQYF. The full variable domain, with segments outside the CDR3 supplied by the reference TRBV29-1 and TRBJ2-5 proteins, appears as SAVISQKPSRDICQRGTSLTIQCQVDSQVTMMFWYRQQPGQSLTLIATANQGSEATYESGFVIDKFPISRPNLTFSTLTVSNMSPEDSSIYLCSAGNRGQGWLETQYFGPGTRLLVL.